This T cell receptor (beta chain) was captured by sequencing in a study of T cells in Graves' hyperthyroidism and ophthalmopathy. The V and J ends lost 1 base and 4 bases, in that order; junction bases with no gene match: 14. The CDR3 is made up of 18 amino acids. Germline CDR1 reads SNHLY; CDR2 reads FYNNEI. Clinical symptoms, serum thyroxine and TRAb, thyroid ultrasound and orbital computed tomography were used for the diagnoses. Amplification of TCR beta CDR3 regions was performed using RNA transcripts as template. The study used the HTBI primer set for a first-round RT-PCR of the TCR CDR3. TCRdb re-called the multiplex PCR reads with MiXCR, one entry per CDR3 protein. The sample carries about 600,000 distinct CDR3 sequences, 13% to 15% recorded once. This clonotype was counted ten times or more.

This TCR was recovered from a woman between 18 and 30 years old with Graves' ophthalmopathy. The chain employs TRBV2 and TRBJ2-3; the match to TRBD2 covers 7 bases. The sequencing input was blood. CDR3 sequence: CASSEGRGRTRIPDTQYF. CDR3 nucleotides: TGTGCCAGCAGTGAAGGAAGGGGAAGGACTAGAATCCCAGATACGCAGTATTTT.